The 23 T cell receptor beta chains reported below all come from one sample, sequenced in a study of blood T cell repertoires in COVID-19. Sequenced by immunoSEQ multiplex PCR; TCRdb stores in-frame clones only, minus some. The sample carries a few hundred thousand clones, around 88% recorded once. Input material: PBMCs or T cells enriched from blood (not recorded which). These receptors were obtained from a woman between 40 and 55 years old with acute COVID-19.

This CDR3 is CASSENRGLNYGYTF. Written as DNA, the CDR3 is TGTGCCAGCAGTGAGAACAGGGGGCTTAACTATGGCTACACCTTC. This chain connects TRBV2 to TRBJ1-2; 9 bases match TRBD1. Unmatched junction bases numbered 3, after V lost 3 bases and J lost 1 base. Germline V lookup: CDR1 SNHLY, CDR2 FYNNEI. The length of the CDR3 is 15 residues.

This clone has a handful of counts. This chain links TRBV6-5 with TRBJ2-1, with D possibly TRBD2 on 5 matching bases. V lost 6 bases to trimming and J lost 0 bases, with 12 bases between them. The CDR3 spans 15 residues. Germline V gives CDR1 MNHEY, CDR2 SVGAGI. CDR3 protein: CASREAQSSYNEQFF. DNA for the CDR3: TGTGCCAGCAGGGAGGCCCAAAGCTCCTACAATGAGCAGTTCTTC.

The chain recombines TRBV5-8 with TRBJ2-5; D remains ambiguous. V dropped 3 bases and J dropped 1 base, with 13 bases sitting between them. The germline gives CDR1 SGHTS, CDR2 YDEGEE. This CDR3 has 15 amino acids. The CDR3 nucleotides read TGTGCCAGCAGCTCCGAGCGTTGGGTCCAAGAGACCCAGTACTTC. Translated: CASSSERWVQETQYF.

Points on this clone: Other nucleotide sequences from this sample produce the same CDR3. J is TRBJ1-1 and V is TRBV18, with TRBD1 matching 9 bases. V lost 3 bases, J lost 4 bases, and 3 bases stayed unmatched. Germline CDR1 is KGHSH and CDR2 is LQKENI. The CDR3 length is 14 residues. Written as DNA, the CDR3 is TGTGCCAGCTCACCGGACAGGGGAGGCACTGAAGCTTTCTTT. Its translation is CASSPDRGGTEAFF.

The CDR3, as DNA: TGTGCCAGCAGTTTAGGAGTTAATCAGCCCCAGCATTTT. Its translation is CASSLGVNQPQHF. The chain uses TRBV27 and TRBJ1-5, with D unresolved. V dropped 2 bases and J dropped 4 bases, with 6 bases sitting between them. CDR3 length: 13 residues. The germline gives CDR1 MNHEY, CDR2 SMNVEV (reference sequence).

This chain uses TRBV19 with TRBJ2-1, with D maybe TRBD1 (5 bases). Per the germline V gene, CDR1 is LNHDA and CDR2 is SQIVND (reference sequence). Trimming left V 2 bases short and J 0 bases short, with 8 bases between. The CDR3 runs to 15 residues. In DNA form, the CDR3 reads TGTGCCAGTAGTATAAGACAGAACTCCTACAATGAGCAGTTCTTC. It is translated as CASSIRQNSYNEQFF.

The chain carries TRBV5-5 and TRBJ1-6, with D perhaps matching TRBD1 (5 bases). V lost 7 bases to trimming and J lost 3 bases, with 8 bases between them. CDR1 and CDR2 from the germline V gene are SGHKS and YYEKEE (reference sequence). The length of the CDR3 is 13 residues. This chain's CDR3 is CASQGFYNSPLHF. CDR3 DNA: TGTGCCAGCCAGGGATTCTATAATTCACCCCTCCACTTT.

The CDR3 coding sequence is TGCGCCAGCAGCCACCGGGACTCCTCCTCGGATACGCAGTATTTT. Its translation is CASSHRDSSSDTQYF. This rearrangement joins TRBV4-1 to TRBJ2-3; TRBD2 is a possible D gene (6 bases). V lost 3 bases, J lost 6 bases, and 16 bases lay in between. Per germline, CDR1 MGHRA and CDR2 YSYEKL. This CDR3 is 15 amino acids long.

The rearrangement joins TRBV13 to TRBJ1-2, with D perhaps matching TRBD1 (5 bases). CDR1 and CDR2 (germline): PRHDT, FYEKMQ (reference sequence). The CDR3 has 13 amino acids. V was shortened by 0 bases and J by 4 bases, with 6 bases between the two germline ends. CDR3 bases: TGTGCCAGCAGCTTAGGACAGGCCTATGGCTACACCTTC. Translating gives CASSLGQAYGYTF. Full variable domain (missing parts from reference TRBV13 and TRBJ1-2): AAGVIQSPRHLIKEKRETATLKCYPIPRHDTVYWYQQGPGQDPQFLISFYEKMQSDKGSIPDRFSAQQFSDYHSELNMSSLELGDSALYFCASSLGQAYGYTFGSGTRLTVV.

V usage is TRBV21-1 and J usage is TRBJ1-5; TRBD1, as called in the table, went unchecked against the DNA. TRBV21-1 is termed a pseudogene. The length of the CDR3 is 16 residues. CDR3 coding DNA: TGTGCCAGCAGCAAAGAGGACACATATAGCAATCAGCCCCAGCATTTT. It is translated as CASSKEDTYSNQPQHF.

This clone was recorded once. The rearrangement uses TRBV7-6 and TRBJ1-5, with TRBD1 as a possible D gene (5 bases). This CDR3 spans 15 amino acids. Germline V CDR1 and CDR2: SGHVS, FNYEAQ. Trimming pared 1 base from V and 7 bases from J, leaving 14 bases between. CDR3 in amino acids: CASSLDGAEGQPQHF. CDR3 nucleotide sequence: TGTGCCAGCAGCTTAGATGGGGCCGAAGGACAGCCCCAGCATTTT.

This clone has a handful of counts. The chain is built from TRBV7-9 and TRBJ2-1; unclear D gene. Germline CDR1 is SEHNR and CDR2 is FQNEAQ (reference sequence). The CDR3 consists of 14 residues. V lost 0 bases and J lost 5, with 8 bases in between. CDR3 in amino acids: CASSLAVANNEQFF. The CDR3 DNA follows: TGTGCCAGCAGCTTAGCCGTAGCTAACAATGAGCAGTTCTTC.

The rearrangement joins TRBV7-9 to TRBJ1-1, with D perhaps TRBD1 (6 bases). This CDR3 comprises 14 residues. Germline V lookup: CDR1 SEHNR, CDR2 FQNEAQ (reference sequence). V was cut by 4 bases and J by 0 bases, with 9 bases left in between. In DNA, the CDR3 is TGTGCCAGCAGCTCCAGGGGCATGAACACTGAAGCTTTCTTT. Residues: CASSSRGMNTEAFF.

This clone is a singleton in its sample. V usage is TRBV7-9 and J usage is TRBJ1-1; 7 bases fit TRBD1. Germline V lookup: CDR1 SEHNR, CDR2 FQNEAQ (reference sequence). The J segment lost 8 bases and the V segment lost 7 bases, leaving 13 bases of the junction unmatched. The CDR3 is 14 amino acids. The CDR3 nucleotides read TGTGCCAGCACTTTCGAGGGGGCGAGGATAGAAGCTTTCTTT. Its protein product is CASTFEGARIEAFF.

This clone was detected once. The chain joins TRBV30 to TRBJ2-5; possibly TRBD1 for D (6 bases). The germline CDR1 and CDR2 sequences are GTSNPN and SVGIG (reference sequence). The length of the CDR3 is 13 residues. V lost 1 base and J lost 4, with 10 bases in between. CDR3: CAWSADSRETQYF. DNA for the CDR3: TGTGCCTGGAGTGCGGACAGTAGAGAGACCCAGTACTTC.

V and J are TRBV11-2 and TRBJ2-3; D possibly corresponds to TRBD1 (6 bases). This CDR3 spans 12 amino acids. The germline V gene encodes CDR1 SGHAT and CDR2 FQNNGV. Trimming cost V 0 bases and J 10 bases, with 8 bases left between them. CDR3 sequence: CASSLEGTPQYF. CDR3 bases: TGTGCCAGCAGCTTAGAGGGGACACCGCAGTATTTT.

The chain couples TRBV15 to TRBJ1-2; D possibly corresponds to TRBD1 (5 bases). The V and J ends lost 4 bases and 2 bases respectively, with 11 bases between them. This CDR3 comprises 14 residues. Germline CDR1 LNHNV, CDR2 YYDKDF (reference sequence). CDR3 residues: CATSNRWHNYGYTF. In DNA, the CDR3 is TGTGCCACCAGCAACAGGTGGCACAACTATGGCTACACCTTC. Using reference TRBV15 and TRBJ1-2 for the parts outside the CDR3, the full variable domain is DAMVIQNPRYQVTQFGKPVTLSCSQTLNHNVMYWYQQKSSQAPKLLFHYYDKDFNNEADTPDNFQSRRPNTSFCFLDIRSPGLGDTAMYLCATSNRWHNYGYTFGSGTRLTVV.

The chain uses TRBV7-9 and TRBJ2-6; TRBD1 might be the D (6 bases). This CDR3 comprises 16 residues. Per the germline V gene, CDR1 is SEHNR and CDR2 is FQNEAQ (reference sequence). The V end lost 5 bases, the J end lost 2 bases, and 13 bases lay between the germline ends. CDR3 coding DNA: TGTGCCAGCAGCCCGAACAGGGATCCTGGGGCCAACGTCCTGACTTTC. This gives the protein CASSPNRDPGANVLTF.

This clone was detected only a few times. This chain joins TRBV27 and TRBJ2-3; D is possibly TRBD2 (7 bases). The CDR3 is 12 amino acids. The germline V and J ends were trimmed by 1 base and 12 bases, with 11 bases remaining between them. CDR1 and CDR2 (germline): MNHEY, SMNVEV (reference sequence). For the CDR3, the DNA is TGTGCCAGCAGTTTATGGGGCGGGGGCCAGTATTTT. It specifies CASSLWGGGQYF.

This sequence joins TRBV9 and TRBJ2-1; 8 bases align to TRBD1. The CDR3 is 16 amino acids. CDR1 is SGDLS, CDR2 YYNGEE, per germline. J gave up 2 bases and V 0 bases, and 4 bases lay outside the gene matches. In DNA, the CDR3 is TGTGCCAGCAGCGTAGTTCAACAGGGGGCCTACAATGAGCAGTTCTTC. Residues: CASSVVQQGAYNEQFF.

The V call is TRBV18, the J call TRBJ2-2; perhaps TRBD2 as D (6 bases). The germline V gene has CDR1 KGHSH and CDR2 LQKENI. With 4 bases removed from V and 2 bases from J, the gap between germline ends came to 8 bases. This CDR3 comprises 14 residues. The CDR3 DNA reads as TGTGCCAGCTCACTGGGACTCAACACCGGGGAGCTGTTTTTT. It encodes CASSLGLNTGELFF.

The chain has TRBV9 and TRBJ2-1; the D gene is possibly TRBD2 (5 bases). The CDR3 contains 13 residues. Trimming left V 6 bases short and J 7 bases short, with 14 bases between. The germline V gene has CDR1 SGDLS and CDR2 YYNGEE. The CDR3 reads CASTPAVANEQFF. Here the CDR3 DNA reads TGTGCCAGCACCCCCGCGGTAGCGAATGAGCAGTTCTTC. The full variable domain, completed using reference TRBV9 and TRBJ2-1, is DSGVTQTPKHLITATGQRVTLRCSPRSGDLSVYWYQQSLDQGLQFLIQYYNGEERAKGNILERFSAQQFPDLHSELNLSSLELGDSALYFCASTPAVANEQFFGPGTRLTVL.

V gene TRBV7-6 combines with J gene TRBJ1-5, with TRBD1 matching 10 bases. In germline, CDR1 is SGHVS, CDR2 FNYEAQ. The CDR3 contains 15 residues. Unmatched junction bases numbered 2, after V lost 5 bases and J lost 1 base. The CDR3 DNA is TGTGCCAGCAGCAGGGGACAGGGGAGCAATCAGCCCCAGCATTTT. As protein: CASSRGQGSNQPQHF.